The sequence of this T cell receptor beta chain was determined in a study of T cell clones after liver transplantation (dated by TCRdb to the late 2010s). Turning to the overall study: ITN030ST, the source of the samples, was a randomized trial that attempted immunosuppression withdrawal within 2 years of liver transplantation. After a pre-transplant mixed lymphocyte reaction, TCRbeta sequencing was used to pinpoint donor-reactive T cell clones, which were subsequently tracked in post-transplant blood. Third party-reactive TCRbeta sequences from pre-transplant MLRs were also identified as an antigen-independent comparator for donor-reactive sequences. Of the eight recipients, a few were HCV-positive, while the remaining recipients had been transplanted for non-autoimmune, non-viral indications. Subjects received no induction therapy and standard immunosuppression until randomization at 12-24 months post-transplant. Tolerance was defined as complete withdrawal of immunosuppression for at least one year without a rise in liver enzymes beyond twice the upper limit of normal. Blood samples were collected pre-transplant, then pre-randomization ahead of withdrawal, and finally post-randomization once withdrawal had either been completed or failed. The studied cohort comprised 8 liver transplant recipients, 3 classified as tolerant and 5 as non-tolerant. The investigation overall reported the following: Conclusions were preliminary, limited by small, heterogeneous patient numbers and non-standardized post-transplant time points. Without allograft tissue specimens, donor-reactive T cells may have migrated into the graft rather than being deleted. The decline in donor-reactive sequences exceeded the decline in third party-reactive sequences, suggesting partial antigen-specific deletion that was unrelated to withdrawal success. When repertoire turnover was taken into account, detection of donor-reactive sequences was significantly reduced in 7 of 8 subjects for CD4 and in 8 of 8 subjects for CD8. In most of the 8 subjects, circulating donor-reactive CD4 TCRbeta sequences decreased significantly after transplant, regardless of tolerance or HCV status. In a couple of subjects, low numbers of available donor cells limited the measurable donor-reactive repertoire.

The CDR3, from cysteine to phenylalanine, totals 14 residues. The DNA shown is the 42-base CDR3, in frame from base 1. For CDR1 and CDR2, the germline V gene (reference sequence) lists LNHDA and SQIVND. V is reduced by 5 bases and J by 6 bases, leaving a spacing of 14 bases between them. Using immunoSEQ, frozen genomic DNA was subjected to high-throughput TCRbeta CDR3 sequencing, a process that included PCR amplification, mapping, bias correction and internal controls. The authors' analysis ran thus. Only productive rearrangements were retained, with each unique TCRbeta sequence defined by its CDR3 nucleotide sequence together with its V and J gene. For a sequence to be called donor-reactive, it needed a frequency of at least 0.01% and at least 5-fold expansion in CFSE-low cells compared with unstimulated pre-transplant cells. Per-subject minimum frequency thresholds, based on the lowest-template unstimulated sample, ensured at least 90% detection power. Repertoire turnover was measured by Jensen-Shannon divergence between the top 1000 TCRbeta sequences post- and pre-transplant. Changes in detection of donor-reactive sequences were tested with two-sided Fisher's exact tests. The source is immuneACCESS, and TCRdb retained only in-frame sequences with V and J called. Part of the clones is not carried over; for the studies checked, unresolved V genes explain less than half of this, and the remainder is unexplained. V and J calls and clone size are copied from that table; D and trimming were computed from the DNA. Here the sample has some 110,000 clones; 80% to 85% occur a single time. The ten most abundant clones make up 0.8% to 1% of the sample.

In the case of this clone: The specificity of this receptor is unknown. No base quality information exists; no much larger clone differs at one position.

This specimen's time point label, per the study, means: pre-transplant. Unstimulated PBMCs, after thawing, were stained for CD3, CD4 and CD8 and then FACS-sorted into CD3+CD4+ and CD3+CD8+ populations. Each of the 8 studied subjects was randomized to immunosuppression withdrawal. The Qiagen DNeasy Blood and Tissue Kit was used for genomic DNA isolation. The chain is encoded by TRBV19 joined to TRBJ2-4, with no confident D gene call. This clonotype was obtained from a human donor who received a liver transplant. Sequencing used CD4+ T cells from blood, obtained before liver transplant. The CDR3 reads as follows: CASSGSGASNIQYF. Read as DNA, the sequence is TGTGCCAGTAGTGGCAGTGGCGCCTCAAACATTCAGTACTTC.